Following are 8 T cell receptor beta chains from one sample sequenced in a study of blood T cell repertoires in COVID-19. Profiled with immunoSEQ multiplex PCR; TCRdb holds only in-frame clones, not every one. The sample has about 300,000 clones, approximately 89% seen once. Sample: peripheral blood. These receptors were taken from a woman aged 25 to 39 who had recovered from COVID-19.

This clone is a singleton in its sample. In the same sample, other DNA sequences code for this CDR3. CDR3: CASRQGSTDTQYF. The CDR3, as DNA: TGCGCCAGCCGGCAGGGTAGCACAGATACGCAGTATTTT. The chain joins TRBV5-1 to TRBJ2-3; D is possibly TRBD1 (5 bases). V gave up 7 bases and J gave up 0 bases, with 9 bases separating them. CDR1 SGHRS and CDR2 YFSETQ come from the germline V gene. The CDR3 runs 13 residues.

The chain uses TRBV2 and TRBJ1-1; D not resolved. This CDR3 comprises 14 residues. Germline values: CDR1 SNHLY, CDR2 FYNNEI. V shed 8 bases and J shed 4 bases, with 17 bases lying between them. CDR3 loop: CASLLLGEVTEAFF. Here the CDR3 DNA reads TGTGCCAGCCTACTCCTAGGTGAGGTCACTGAAGCTTTCTTT.

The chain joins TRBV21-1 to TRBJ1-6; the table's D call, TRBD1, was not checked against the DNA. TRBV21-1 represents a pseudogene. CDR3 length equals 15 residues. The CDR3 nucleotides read TGTGCCAGCAGCGATGGACAGGGGGATAATTCACCCCTCCACTTT. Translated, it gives CASSDGQGDNSPLHF.

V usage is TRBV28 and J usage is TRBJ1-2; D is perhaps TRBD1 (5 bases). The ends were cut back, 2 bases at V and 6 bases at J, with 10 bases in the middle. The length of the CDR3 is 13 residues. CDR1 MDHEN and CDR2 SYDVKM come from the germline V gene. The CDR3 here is CASSLQGDNGYTF. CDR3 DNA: TGTGCCAGCAGTTTACAGGGCGACAATGGCTACACCTTC.

As DNA, the CDR3 is TGTGCCAGCAGCCCCGGGACAGTCCAAGAGACCCAGTACTTC. It translates to CASSPGTVQETQYF. The V and J genes are TRBV5-4 and TRBJ2-5; the match to TRBD1 covers 7 bases. CDR1 is SGHNT and CDR2 is YYREEE in the germline V gene (reference sequence). The CDR3 has 14 amino acids. V was clipped by 4 bases and J by 1 base; unmatched bases: 4.

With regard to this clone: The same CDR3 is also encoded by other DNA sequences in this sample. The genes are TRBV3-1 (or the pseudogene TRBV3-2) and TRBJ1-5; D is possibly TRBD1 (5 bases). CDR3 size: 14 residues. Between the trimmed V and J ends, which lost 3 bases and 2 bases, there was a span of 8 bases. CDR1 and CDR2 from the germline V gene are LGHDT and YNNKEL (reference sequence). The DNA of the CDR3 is TGTGCCAGCAGCCAGCGGGGGGGCAATCAGCCCCAGCATTTT. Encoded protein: CASSQRGGNQPQHF.

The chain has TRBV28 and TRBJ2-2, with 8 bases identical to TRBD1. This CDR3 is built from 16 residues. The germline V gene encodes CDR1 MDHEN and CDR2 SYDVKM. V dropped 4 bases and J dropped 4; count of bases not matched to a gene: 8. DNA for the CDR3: TGTGCCAGCAGTTCGGACAGGGAAGTAACCACCGGGGAGCTGTTTTTT. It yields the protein CASSSDREVTTGELFF.

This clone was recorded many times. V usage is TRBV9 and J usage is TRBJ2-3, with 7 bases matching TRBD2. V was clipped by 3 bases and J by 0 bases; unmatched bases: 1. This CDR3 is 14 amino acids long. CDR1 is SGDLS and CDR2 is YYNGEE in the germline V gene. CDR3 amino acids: CASSASGSTDTQYF. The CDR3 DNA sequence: TGTGCCAGCAGCGCTAGCGGAAGCACAGATACGCAGTATTTT.